This TCR beta chain was sequenced for a study of blood T cell repertoires in COVID-19. Overall study context: T cells, B-cell-depleted T cells, or PBMCs provided the cDNA or gDNA that served as material.

This clone was detected once. The repertoire was sequenced with immunoSEQ multiplex PCR; TCRdb's copy has only in-frame clones and lacks some. Of fewer than 350,000 clones listed, approximately 90% were seen once; the top ten hold under 5%. Trimming removed 3 bases from V and 6 bases from J, with 12 bases in between. The CDR3 has 15 residues. Germline-derived CDR1 and CDR2 are MDHEN and SYDVKM. This TCR was sampled from a woman aged 55-70 years with COVID-19, enrolled during active disease. Specimen: peripheral blood. This rearrangement joins TRBV28 to TRBJ1-6, with D uncertain. In DNA, the CDR3 is TGTGCCAGCAGTTTGTTCGGGGTACCTAATTCACCCCTCCACTTT. As protein: CASSLFGVPNSPLHF.